These T cell receptor beta chains were read from a single sample in a study of identical twins' blood T cells. TCRdb re-called the 5' RACE reads with MiXCR, one entry per CDR3 protein. Here the sample spans 350,000 to 400,000 distinct CDR3 sequences, around 30% being singletons. Material for sequencing was PBMCs. Receptors originate from a woman aged 18-49 years in good health. The CDR3 runs from the conserved cysteine through the conserved F or W.

J gene: TRBJ2-7
V gene: TRBV7-2
CDR3 protein: CASSLTSGIPPYEQYF

J gene: TRBJ1-1
V gene: TRBV6-1
CDR3 protein: CASRGQMDTEAFF

J gene: TRBJ1-1
V gene: TRBV29-1
CDR3 protein: CSVGQNVMNTEALF

J gene: TRBJ2-5
V gene: TRBV20-1
CDR3 protein: CSARVHPDAGTQYF

J gene: TRBJ1-2
V gene: TRBV28
CDR3 protein: CATLGNHGYTF

J gene: TRBJ2-2
V gene: TRBV11-2
CDR3 protein: CASSTTGELFF

J gene: TRBJ2-3
V gene: TRBV19
CDR3 protein: CASSPRDSISDTQYF

J gene: TRBJ1-6
V gene: TRBV11-2
CDR3 protein: CASSLEPDSFNSPLHF

J gene: TRBJ2-7
V gene: TRBV20-1
CDR3 protein: CSALGQAYEQYF

J gene: TRBJ2-5
V gene: TRBV2
CDR3 protein: CASKSGAGTQYF

J gene: TRBJ1-2
V gene: TRBV29-1
CDR3 protein: CSVEYGQFNYGYTF

J gene: TRBJ1-5
V gene: TRBV7-2
CDR3 protein: CASSLQRGTPHQPQHF

J gene: TRBJ2-1
V gene: TRBV4-3
CDR3 protein: CASSQRGLAGDEQFF

J gene: TRBJ1-1
V gene: TRBV20-1
CDR3 protein: CSARWGAPNTEAFF

J gene: TRBJ2-2
V gene: TRBV20-1
CDR3 protein: CSATGNTGELFF

J gene: TRBJ1-1
V gene: TRBV2
CDR3 protein: CASCPLTSGTEAFF

J gene: TRBJ1-1
V gene: TRBV5-5
CDR3 protein: CASSFCDSEAFF

J gene: TRBJ1-1
V gene: TRBV5-1
CDR3 protein: CASSLAGHSNTEAFF